These 28 T cell receptor beta chains were all obtained from the same sample, sequenced in a study of shared clonotypes between healthy human individuals. The protocol was immunoSEQ multiplex PCR, while the TCRdb copy is restricted to in-frame clones and leaves out a portion. The sample lists hundreds of thousands of clones, roughly 96% seen once, with about 0.25% in the top ten. Naive CD8 cells lacked CD45RO, underwent positive selection for CCR7 and left out terminally differentiated effector memory CD45RA+ cells. Specimen: naive CD8+ T cells sorted from blood. These receptors were obtained from a man aged 25 to 40 in good health.

V and J are TRBV27 and TRBJ2-2; D may be TRBD2 (7 bases). The CDR3 runs to 16 residues. The V end lost 7 bases, the J end lost 0 bases, and 15 bases lay between the germline ends. In germline, CDR1 is MNHEY, CDR2 SMNVEV (reference sequence). For the CDR3, the DNA is TGTGCCAGCACACGTCGGGGGGCGCCGAACACCGGGGAGCTGTTTTTT. Its protein product is CASTRRGAPNTGELFF.

This chain connects TRBV11-2 to TRBJ2-7, with D possibly being TRBD2 (6 bases). This CDR3 is built from 16 residues. V lost 0 bases, J lost 3 bases, and 15 bases lay in between. Looked up from germline, CDR1 is SGHAT and CDR2 is FQNNGV. CDR3 sequence reads: CASSLDPGGGLYEQYF. As DNA, the CDR3 is TGTGCCAGCAGCTTAGATCCCGGAGGAGGGCTCTACGAGCAGTACTTC.

This clone was seen more than once but under ten times. The rearrangement joins TRBV6-1 to TRBJ2-7, with D uncertain. Germline values: CDR1 MNHNS, CDR2 SASEGT. The germline V and J ends were trimmed by 3 bases and 5 bases, with 2 bases remaining between them. This CDR3 contains 10 residues. The CDR3, as DNA: TGTGCCAGCAGTGACCACGAGCAGTACTTC. It is translated as CASSDHEQYF.

The chain carries TRBV4-3 and TRBJ1-2; 7 bases are shared with TRBD1. Trimming took 1 base from V and 0 from J; bases not matched to a gene: 11. The CDR3 consists of 18 residues. CDR1 is LGHNA and CDR2 is YSLEER in the germline V gene. The CDR3 bases are TGCGCCAGCAGCCAAGGAACAGGGGCACCATTCGCTAACTATGGCTACACCTTC. Amino acids: CASSQGTGAPFANYGYTF.

The chain carries TRBV29-1 and TRBJ2-7; 7 nucleotides match TRBD1. CDR1 and CDR2 (germline): SQVTM, ANQGSEA. The J segment lost 1 base and the V segment lost 4 bases, leaving 7 bases of the junction unmatched. There are 14 residues in the CDR3. The CDR3 loop reads CSVVHWDSSYEQYF. DNA of the CDR3: TGCAGCGTTGTACACTGGGACAGTTCCTACGAGCAGTACTTC.

Note on this clone: Other DNA variants within this sample encode the same CDR3. The chain is built from TRBV7-8 and TRBJ1-1; D is unclear. The length of the CDR3 is 12 residues. Trimming took 1 base from V and 5 from J, leaving 5 bases between them. In germline, CDR1 is SGHVS, CDR2 FQNEAQ. Written as DNA, the CDR3 is TGTGCCAGCAGCTTAGGGGTAACTGAAGCTTTCTTT. It specifies CASSLGVTEAFF.

The genes are TRBV2 and TRBJ2-5, with D tentatively TRBD1 (6 bases). There are 15 residues in the CDR3. Germline CDR1 reads SNHLY; CDR2 reads FYNNEI. V was clipped by 1 base and J by 5 bases, with 14 bases between them. CDR3 DNA: TGTGCCAGCAGTGAAGAGCCAGGGGATGTGGAGACCCAGTACTTC. Translating it yields CASSEEPGDVETQYF.

The chain combines TRBV7-9 with TRBJ2-3; 9 bases are shared with TRBD1. This CDR3 region has 18 residues. The V gene end was trimmed by 0 bases and the J gene end by 2 bases; junction bases not matched to a gene: 9. CDR1 SEHNR and CDR2 FQNEAQ come from the germline V gene (reference sequence). The CDR3 DNA sequence: TGTGCCAGCAGCTTAGCAGGGACAGGGCATCACACCACAGATACGCAGTATTTT. Its translation is CASSLAGTGHHTTDTQYF.

V usage is TRBV29-1 and J usage is TRBJ2-5; D not resolved. The CDR3 loop spans 12 amino acids. Trimming stripped 7 bases from V and 6 bases from J, with 15 bases between. CDR1 and CDR2 (germline): SQVTM, ANQGSEA. Here the CDR3 reads CSARLMGKTQYF. The CDR3 coding sequence is TGCAGCGCCCGATTAATGGGGAAGACCCAGTACTTC. The variable domain in full, completed from reference TRBV29-1 and TRBJ2-5, reads SAVISQKPSRDICQRGTSLTIQCQVDSQVTMMFWYRQQPGQSLTLIATANQGSEATYESGFVIDKFPISRPNLTFSTLTVSNMSPEDSSIYLCSARLMGKTQYFGPGTRLLVL.

The V and J genes are TRBV5-4 and TRBJ1-2; D uncertain. The CDR3 is made up of 14 amino acids. The germline CDR1 and CDR2 sequences are SGHNT and YYREEE (reference sequence). V lost 5 bases and J 4 bases, leaving 15 bases between the germline ends. The DNA of the CDR3 is TGTGCCAGCAGGTTCTTTGGCTCTGGCTATGGCTACACCTTC. It codes for CASRFFGSGYGYTF. Full variable domain (remainder filled in from reference TRBV5-4 and TRBJ1-2): ETGVTQSPTHLIKTRGQQVTLRCSSQSGHNTVSWYQQALGQGPQFIFQYYREEENGRGNFPPRFSGLQFPNYSSELNVNALELDDSALYLCASRFFGSGYGYTFGSGTRLTVV.

The rearrangement joins TRBV5-1 to TRBJ2-7; possibly TRBD2 for D (6 bases). From germline, CDR1 is SGHRS and CDR2 YFSETQ. This CDR3 spans 12 amino acids. The germline V and J ends were trimmed by 6 bases and 7 bases, with 14 bases remaining between them. DNA of the CDR3: TGCGCCAGCAAGGATCGGGCGGGGGAGCAGTACTTC. It is translated as CASKDRAGEQYF.

The chain links TRBV9 to TRBJ2-3, with no clear D. This CDR3 has 15 amino acids. Germline CDR1 SGDLS, CDR2 YYNGEE. Trimming left V 0 bases short and J 2 bases short, with 10 bases between. Here the CDR3 reads CASSVETRSTDTQYF. DNA for the CDR3: TGTGCCAGCAGCGTAGAAACAAGATCCACAGATACGCAGTATTTT.

CDR3 loop: CASRPTGGSGNTIYF. The DNA for the CDR3 is TGTGCCAGCAGACCCACAGGGGGCTCTGGAAACACCATATATTTT. The chain has TRBV6-6 and TRBJ1-3; 8 bases align to TRBD1. Germline V gives CDR1 MNHNY, CDR2 SVGAGI (reference sequence). The CDR3 is made up of 15 amino acids. With 6 bases clipped from V and 0 bases from J, the junction kept 4 bases outside the gene matches.

The DNA for the CDR3 is TGTGCCAGCAGTTTACTGGTGTCGGGAACCAGCACAGATACGCAGTATTTT. It specifies CASSLLVSGTSTDTQYF. The V gene is TRBV28, the J gene TRBJ2-3; the D gene is possibly TRBD2 (5 bases). The CDR3 extends over 17 amino acids. The germline V gene encodes CDR1 MDHEN and CDR2 SYDVKM. Deletions cut 2 bases from V and 0 bases from J, with 15 bases between.

V is TRBV11-3 and J is TRBJ2-1, with D perhaps TRBD2 (6 bases). CDR1 and CDR2 (germline): SGHNT, YENEEA. CDR3 length: 15 residues. With 5 bases removed from V and 8 bases from J, the gap between germline ends came to 19 bases. The CDR3 loop is CASSPRTTAADEQFF. CDR3 nucleotides: TGTGCCAGCAGCCCAAGGACTACCGCCGCCGATGAGCAGTTCTTC.

The J gene is TRBJ1-5, the V gene TRBV9, with D perhaps matching TRBD1 (5 bases). CDR1 and CDR2 (germline): SGDLS, YYNGEE. This CDR3 spans 14 amino acids. V was pared by 3 bases and J by 5 bases, with 12 bases between. The CDR3 here is CASSEGNTYQPQHF. In nucleotides, the CDR3 is TGTGCCAGCAGCGAGGGGAACACTTATCAGCCCCAGCATTTT.

CDR3 loop: CSVGTSDTGELFF. CDR3 sequence (DNA): TGCAGCGTTGGGACTAGCGACACCGGGGAGCTGTTTTTT. The chain couples TRBV29-1 to TRBJ2-2; the match to TRBD2 covers 9 bases. Germline V lookup: CDR1 SQVTM, CDR2 ANQGSEA. The CDR3 length is 13 residues. Trimming took 4 bases from V and 3 from J; bases not matched to a gene: 0.

The chain couples TRBV27 to TRBJ2-7; D gene ambiguous. Germline loops: CDR1 MNHEY, CDR2 SMNVEV (reference sequence). V was shortened by 2 bases and J by 2 bases, with 7 bases between the two germline ends. The CDR3 has 13 amino acids. The CDR3: CASSLGSAYEQYF. The CDR3 DNA follows: TGTGCCAGCAGTTTAGGCAGCGCCTACGAGCAGTACTTC.

This clone was detected only once. At one end, the junction sequence differs from germline, possibly due to a read error. This chain links TRBV2 with TRBJ2-3, with D maybe TRBD2 (5 bases). Germline loops: CDR1 SNHLY, CDR2 FYNNEI. This CDR3 is 14 amino acids long. The CDR3 nucleotides read TGTGCCAGCGGTGAGGGTGGGGGCACAGATACGCAGTATTTT. Encoded protein: CASGEGGGTDTQYF. Using reference TRBV2 and TRBJ2-3 for the parts outside the CDR3, the full variable domain is EPEVTQTPSHQVTQMGQEVILRCVPISNHLYFYWYRQILGQKVEFLVSFYNNEISEKSEIFDDQFSVERPDGSNFTLKIRSTKLEDSAMYFCASGEGGGTDTQYFGPGTRLTVL.

This clone showed up just once. The rearrangement links TRBV7-2 to TRBJ2-1; 9 nucleotides line up with TRBD2. Germline CDR1 SGHTA, CDR2 FQGNSA. The CDR3 runs to 16 residues. V dropped 2 bases and J dropped 4; count of bases not matched to a gene: 6. DNA of the CDR3: TGTGCCAGCAGCTTACCAACTAGCGGGTTATACAATGAGCAGTTCTTC. It specifies CASSLPTSGLYNEQFF.

This chain links TRBV12-5 with TRBJ1-2; TRBD1 agrees at 8 bases. Per the germline V gene, CDR1 is LGHNT and CDR2 is FRNRAP. Trimming took 3 bases from V and 3 from J; bases not matched to a gene: 3. The CDR3 is 14 amino acids. CDR3 protein: CASGFSGGDYGYTF. CDR3 bases: TGTGCTAGTGGTTTCTCAGGGGGCGACTATGGCTACACCTTC.

The genes are TRBV5-1 and TRBJ2-2, with D possibly being TRBD1 or TRBD2 (5 bases each). Germline V lookup: CDR1 SGHRS, CDR2 YFSETQ. The CDR3 sequence is 15 residues long. V was trimmed by 1 base and J by 2 bases, leaving 9 bases between them. Here the CDR3 DNA reads TGCGCCAGCAGCTTGAAAGGGACCAACACCGGGGAGCTGTTTTTT. Encoded protein: CASSLKGTNTGELFF. Looking up the rest from reference TRBV5-1 and TRBJ2-2 gives the full variable domain: KAGVTQTPRYLIKTRGQQVTLSCSPISGHRSVSWYQQTPGQGLQFLFEYFSETQRNKGNFPGRFSGRQFSNSRSEMNVSTLELGDSALYLCASSLKGTNTGELFFGEGSRLTVL.

The chain joins TRBV15 to TRBJ2-3; TRBD1 aligns across 9 bases. Germline lookup yields CDR1 LNHNV and CDR2 YYDKDF (reference sequence). The CDR3 loop spans 16 amino acids. The V and J ends lost 3 bases and 4 bases, in that order; junction bases with no gene match: 8. The CDR3 sequence: CATSRRTGAMPDTQYF. The CDR3, as DNA: TGTGCCACCAGCAGGAGGACAGGGGCCATGCCAGATACGCAGTATTTT.

On this clone: The sample has other DNA sequences that encode this CDR3 too. The chain links TRBV5-6 to TRBJ2-7; D gene ambiguous. This CDR3 is built from 14 residues. The germline V gene encodes CDR1 SGHDT and CDR2 YYEEEE. V lost 2 bases and J 0 bases, leaving 9 bases between the germline ends. The chain's CDR3 is CASSFGSGSYEQYF. The CDR3 nucleotides read TGTGCCAGCAGCTTCGGCTCAGGCTCCTACGAGCAGTACTTC.

The chain uses TRBV4-1 and TRBJ2-3; no reliable D call. Germline assignment: CDR1 MGHRA and CDR2 YSYEKL. Between the trimmed V and J ends, which lost 3 bases and 6 bases, there was a span of 13 bases. The CDR3 has 14 residues. The CDR3 region has the DNA TGCGCCAGCAGCCATGTCACTGGATTGGATACGCAGTATTTT. Amino acid sequence: CASSHVTGLDTQYF.

This clone is a singleton in its sample. V is TRBV4-1 and J is TRBJ2-7; TRBD1 aligns across 8 bases. The germline CDR1 and CDR2 sequences are MGHRA and YSYEKL. The CDR3 is 15 amino acids. V gave up 2 bases and J gave up 4 bases; unmatched junction bases: 7. CDR3 sequence reads: CASSQLDRVRYEQYF. CDR3 DNA: TGCGCCAGCAGCCAATTGGACAGGGTGAGATACGAGCAGTACTTC.

The chain recombines TRBV29-1 with TRBJ2-7, with D unclear. The CDR3 length is 13 residues. Germline loops: CDR1 SQVTM, CDR2 ANQGSEA. Trimming removed 1 base from V and 0 bases from J, with 7 bases in between. The CDR3 is CSVEGQHSYEQYF. The CDR3 region has the DNA TGCAGCGTTGAAGGACAACACTCCTACGAGCAGTACTTC.

In its sample, this clone was seen once. The genes are TRBV29-1 and TRBJ2-1; D not certain. The CDR3 length is 15 residues. The V gene lost 1 base and the J gene lost 3 bases, with 13 bases spanning the gap. The germline V gene has CDR1 SQVTM and CDR2 ANQGSEA. The CDR3 loop is CSVEGSPFSYNEQFF. CDR3 bases: TGCAGCGTTGAAGGGAGCCCATTCAGCTACAATGAGCAGTTCTTC.